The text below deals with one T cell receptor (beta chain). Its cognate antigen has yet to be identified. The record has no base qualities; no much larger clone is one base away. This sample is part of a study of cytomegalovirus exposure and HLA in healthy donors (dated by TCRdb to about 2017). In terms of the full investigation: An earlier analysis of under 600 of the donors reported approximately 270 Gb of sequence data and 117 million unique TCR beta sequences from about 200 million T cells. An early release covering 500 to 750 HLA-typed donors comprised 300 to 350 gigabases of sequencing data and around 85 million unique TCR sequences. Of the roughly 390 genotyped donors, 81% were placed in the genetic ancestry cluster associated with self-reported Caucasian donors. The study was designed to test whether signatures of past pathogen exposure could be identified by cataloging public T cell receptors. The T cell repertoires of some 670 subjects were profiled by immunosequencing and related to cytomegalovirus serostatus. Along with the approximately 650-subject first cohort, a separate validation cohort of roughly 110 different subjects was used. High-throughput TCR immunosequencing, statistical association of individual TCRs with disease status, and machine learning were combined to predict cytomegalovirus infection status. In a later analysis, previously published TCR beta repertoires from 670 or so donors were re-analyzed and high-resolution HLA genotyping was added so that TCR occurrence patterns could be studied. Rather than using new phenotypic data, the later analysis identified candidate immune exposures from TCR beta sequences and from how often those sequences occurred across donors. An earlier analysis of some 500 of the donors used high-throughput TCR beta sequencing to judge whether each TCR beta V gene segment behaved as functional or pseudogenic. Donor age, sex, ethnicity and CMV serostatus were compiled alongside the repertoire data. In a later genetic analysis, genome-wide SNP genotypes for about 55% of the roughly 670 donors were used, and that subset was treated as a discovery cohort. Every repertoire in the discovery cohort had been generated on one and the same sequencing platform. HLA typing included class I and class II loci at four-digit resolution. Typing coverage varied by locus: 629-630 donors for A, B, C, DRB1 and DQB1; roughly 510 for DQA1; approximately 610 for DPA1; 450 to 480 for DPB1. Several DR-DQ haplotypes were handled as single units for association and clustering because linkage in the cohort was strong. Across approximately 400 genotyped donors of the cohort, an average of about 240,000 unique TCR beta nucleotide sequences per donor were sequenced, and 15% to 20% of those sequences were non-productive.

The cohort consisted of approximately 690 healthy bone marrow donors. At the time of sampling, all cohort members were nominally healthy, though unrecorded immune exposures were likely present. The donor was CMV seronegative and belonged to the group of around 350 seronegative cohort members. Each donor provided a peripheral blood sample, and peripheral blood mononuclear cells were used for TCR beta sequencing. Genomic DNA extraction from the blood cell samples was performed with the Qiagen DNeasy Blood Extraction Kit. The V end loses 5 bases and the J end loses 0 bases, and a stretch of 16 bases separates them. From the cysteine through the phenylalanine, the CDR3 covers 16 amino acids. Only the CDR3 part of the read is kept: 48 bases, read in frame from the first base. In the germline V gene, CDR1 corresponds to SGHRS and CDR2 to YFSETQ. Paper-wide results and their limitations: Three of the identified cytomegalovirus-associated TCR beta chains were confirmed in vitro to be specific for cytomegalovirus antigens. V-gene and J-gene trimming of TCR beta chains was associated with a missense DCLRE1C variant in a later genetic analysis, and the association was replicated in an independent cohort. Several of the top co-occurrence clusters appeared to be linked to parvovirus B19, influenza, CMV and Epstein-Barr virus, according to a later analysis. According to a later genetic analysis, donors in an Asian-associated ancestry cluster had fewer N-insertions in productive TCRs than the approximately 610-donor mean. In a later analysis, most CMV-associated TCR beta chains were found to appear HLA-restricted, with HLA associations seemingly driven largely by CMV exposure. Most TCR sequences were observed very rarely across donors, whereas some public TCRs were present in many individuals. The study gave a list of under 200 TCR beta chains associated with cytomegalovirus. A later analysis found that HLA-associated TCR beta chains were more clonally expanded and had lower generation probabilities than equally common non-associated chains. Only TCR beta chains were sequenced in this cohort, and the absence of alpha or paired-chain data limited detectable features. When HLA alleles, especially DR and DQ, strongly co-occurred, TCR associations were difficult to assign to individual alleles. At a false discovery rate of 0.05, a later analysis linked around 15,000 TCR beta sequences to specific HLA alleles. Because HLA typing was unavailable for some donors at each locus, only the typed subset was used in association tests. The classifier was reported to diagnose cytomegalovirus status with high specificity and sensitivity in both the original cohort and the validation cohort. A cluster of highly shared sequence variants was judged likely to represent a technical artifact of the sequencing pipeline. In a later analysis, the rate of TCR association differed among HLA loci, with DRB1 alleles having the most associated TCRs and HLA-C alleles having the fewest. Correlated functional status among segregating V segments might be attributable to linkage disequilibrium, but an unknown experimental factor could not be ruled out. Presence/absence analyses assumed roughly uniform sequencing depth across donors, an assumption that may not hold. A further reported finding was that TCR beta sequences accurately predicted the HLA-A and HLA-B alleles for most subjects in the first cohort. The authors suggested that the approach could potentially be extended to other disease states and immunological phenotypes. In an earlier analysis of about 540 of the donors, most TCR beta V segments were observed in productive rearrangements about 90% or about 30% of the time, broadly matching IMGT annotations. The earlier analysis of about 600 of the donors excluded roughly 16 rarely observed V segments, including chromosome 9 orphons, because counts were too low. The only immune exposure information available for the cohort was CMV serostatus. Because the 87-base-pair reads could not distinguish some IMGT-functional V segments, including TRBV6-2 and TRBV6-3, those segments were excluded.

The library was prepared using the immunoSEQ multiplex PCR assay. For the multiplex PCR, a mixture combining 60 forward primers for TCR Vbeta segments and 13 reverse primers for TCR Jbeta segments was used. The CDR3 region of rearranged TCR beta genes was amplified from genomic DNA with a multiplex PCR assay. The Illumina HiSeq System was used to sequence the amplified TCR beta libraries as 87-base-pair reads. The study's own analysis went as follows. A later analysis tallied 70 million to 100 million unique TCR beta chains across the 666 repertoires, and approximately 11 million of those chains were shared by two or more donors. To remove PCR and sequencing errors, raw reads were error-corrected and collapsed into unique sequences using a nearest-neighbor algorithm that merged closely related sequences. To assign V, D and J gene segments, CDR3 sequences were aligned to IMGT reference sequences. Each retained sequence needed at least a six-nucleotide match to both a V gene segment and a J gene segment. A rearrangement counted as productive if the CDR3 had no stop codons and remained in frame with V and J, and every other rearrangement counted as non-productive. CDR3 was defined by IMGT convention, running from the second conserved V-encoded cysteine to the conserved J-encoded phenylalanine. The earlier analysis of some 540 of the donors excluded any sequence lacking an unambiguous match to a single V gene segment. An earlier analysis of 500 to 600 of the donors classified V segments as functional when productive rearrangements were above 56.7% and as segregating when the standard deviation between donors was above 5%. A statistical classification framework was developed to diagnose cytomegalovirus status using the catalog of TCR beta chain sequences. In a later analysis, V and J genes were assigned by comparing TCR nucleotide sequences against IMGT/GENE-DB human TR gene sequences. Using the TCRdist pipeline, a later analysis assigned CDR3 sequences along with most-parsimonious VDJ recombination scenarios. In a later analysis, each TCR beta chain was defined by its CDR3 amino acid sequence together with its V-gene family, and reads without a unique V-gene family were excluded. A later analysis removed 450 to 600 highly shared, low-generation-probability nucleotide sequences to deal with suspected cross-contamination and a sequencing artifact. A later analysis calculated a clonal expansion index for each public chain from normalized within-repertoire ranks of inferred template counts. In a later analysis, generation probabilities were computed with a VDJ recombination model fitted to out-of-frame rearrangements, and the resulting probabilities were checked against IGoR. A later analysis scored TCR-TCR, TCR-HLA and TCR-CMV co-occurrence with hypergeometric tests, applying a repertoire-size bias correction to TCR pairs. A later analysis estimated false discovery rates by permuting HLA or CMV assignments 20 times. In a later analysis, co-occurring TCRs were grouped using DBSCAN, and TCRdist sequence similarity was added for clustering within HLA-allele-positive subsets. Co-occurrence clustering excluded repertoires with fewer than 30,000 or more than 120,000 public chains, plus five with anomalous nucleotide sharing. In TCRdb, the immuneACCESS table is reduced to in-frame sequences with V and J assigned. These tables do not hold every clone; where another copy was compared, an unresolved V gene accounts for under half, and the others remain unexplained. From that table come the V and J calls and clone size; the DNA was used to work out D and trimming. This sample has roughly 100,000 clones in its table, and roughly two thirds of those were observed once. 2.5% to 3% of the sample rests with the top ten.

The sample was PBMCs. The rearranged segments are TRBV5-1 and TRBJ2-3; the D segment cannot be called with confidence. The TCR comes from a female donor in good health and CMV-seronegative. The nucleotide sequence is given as TGCGCCAGCAGGGATGCACTAAGCCCAAGCACAGATACGCAGTATTTT. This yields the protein CASRDALSPSTDTQYF.